Below, 10 T cell receptor beta chains from the same sample are listed, as sequenced in a study of blood T cell repertoires in COVID-19. Repertoires were generated with immunoSEQ multiplex PCR, while TCRdb's copy carries only in-frame clones and drops some. The table includes about 280,000 clones, around 88% detected once. The sample was peripheral blood. These receptors originate from a woman aged 30 to 39 who had recovered from COVID-19.

A few counts support this clone. The chain has TRBV18 and TRBJ2-7; 8 bases line up with TRBD1. The V gene end was trimmed by 5 bases and the J gene end by 3 bases; junction bases not matched to a gene: 3. The CDR3 loop spans 13 amino acids. Germline V CDR1 and CDR2: KGHSH, LQKENI. The CDR3 is CASSGTGFYEQYF. The CDR3 DNA follows: TGTGCCAGCTCAGGGACAGGCTTCTACGAGCAGTACTTC.

The chain links TRBV4-1 to TRBJ1-6; 7 nucleotides line up with TRBD1. V was clipped by 0 bases and J by 6 bases; unmatched bases: 8. Germline V gives CDR1 MGHRA, CDR2 YSYEKL. The CDR3 spans 17 residues. In DNA form, the CDR3 reads TGCGCCAGCAGCCAAGATCATGAGACAGGGCCTAATTCACCCCTCCACTTT. This translates into CASSQDHETGPNSPLHF.

V usage is TRBV30 and J usage is TRBJ1-3; D is ambiguous. Per the germline V gene, CDR1 is GTSNPN and CDR2 is SVGIG (reference sequence). CDR3 length: 14 residues. The V gene lost 2 bases and the J gene lost 0 bases, with 8 bases spanning the gap. The CDR3 sequence is CAWSSSRSGNTIYF. CDR3 DNA: TGTGCCTGGAGTTCGAGCCGCTCTGGAAACACCATATATTTT.

The chain is built from TRBV5-6 and TRBJ1-5; D might be TRBD1 (5 bases). V was trimmed by 3 bases and J by 5 bases, leaving 9 bases between them. The CDR3 contains 13 residues. The V gene's germline CDR1 is SGHDT and CDR2 YYEEEE. The CDR3 DNA sequence: TGTGCCAGCAGCTGGGGGGTTGATCAGCCCCAGCATTTT. Encoded protein: CASSWGVDQPQHF.

This sequence joins TRBV28 and TRBJ1-1; possibly TRBD1 for D (6 bases). The length of the CDR3 is 13 residues. Between the trimmed V and J ends, which lost 6 bases and 1 base, there was a span of 9 bases. CDR1 is MDHEN, CDR2 SYDVKM, per germline. DNA of the CDR3: TGTGCCAGCAGCGGACAGCGGAACACTGAAGCTTTCTTT. This encodes CASSGQRNTEAFF.

This chain links TRBV5-1 with TRBJ1-2, with 8 bases that match TRBD1. In germline, CDR1 is SGHRS, CDR2 YFSETQ. The trim removed 3 bases at V and 1 base at J, leaving 2 bases unmatched. CDR3 size: 14 residues. The CDR3 region is CASSYDRGNYGYTF. CDR3 bases: TGCGCCAGCAGCTACGACAGGGGTAACTATGGCTACACCTTC.

The chain combines TRBV7-2 with TRBJ2-7; 15 nucleotides match TRBD2. The J segment lost 2 bases and the V segment lost 0 bases, leaving 8 bases of the junction unmatched. This CDR3 comprises 19 residues. Germline V gene lookup returns CDR1 SGHTA and CDR2 FQGNSA. CDR3 DNA: TGTGCCAGCAGCTTAGCTTGGGGACTAGCGGGGGGAAGGCCCTACGAGCAGTACTTC. It codes for CASSLAWGLAGGRPYEQYF.

This clone occurred once. CDR3 residues: CASSLVAGAGNEQFF. The CDR3 DNA is TGCGCCAGCAGCTTGGTGGCGGGAGCGGGAAATGAGCAGTTCTTC. V gene TRBV5-1 combines with J gene TRBJ2-1, with TRBD2 identical over 7 bases. J lost 7 bases, V lost 0 bases, and 7 bases had no gene match. Germline V CDR1 and CDR2: SGHRS, YFSETQ. This CDR3 has 15 residues.

The chain uses TRBV18 and TRBJ2-2; D remains ambiguous. Germline loops: CDR1 KGHSH, CDR2 LQKENI. The CDR3 has 15 amino acids. V lost 0 bases and J 1 base, leaving 6 bases between the germline ends. The CDR3 here is CASSPPSLNTGELFF. CDR3 bases: TGTGCCAGCTCACCACCTAGCCTGAACACCGGGGAGCTGTTTTTT.

The genes are TRBV5-1 and TRBJ1-1, with D unresolved. Trimming stripped 0 bases from V and 1 base from J, with 7 bases between. Per germline, CDR1 SGHRS and CDR2 YFSETQ. The CDR3 loop spans 14 amino acids. The CDR3 DNA reads TGCGCCAGCAGCTTGGAGCGTCCGAACACTGAAGCTTTCTTT. Amino acid sequence: CASSLERPNTEAFF. The full variable domain, rest sourced from reference TRBV5-1 and TRBJ1-1, is KAGVTQTPRYLIKTRGQQVTLSCSPISGHRSVSWYQQTPGQGLQFLFEYFSETQRNKGNFPGRFSGRQFSNSRSEMNVSTLELGDSALYLCASSLERPNTEAFFGQGTRLTVV.